This T cell receptor beta chain was documented in a study of blood T cell repertoires in COVID-19. V was trimmed by 0 bases and J by 3 bases, leaving 7 bases between them. Germline CDR1 and CDR2: MNHEY and SVGAGI. This CDR3 has 14 residues. The protocol was immunoSEQ multiplex PCR, while the TCRdb copy is restricted to in-frame clones and leaves out a portion. The sample holds roughly 190,000 clones, 70% to 90% seen once. Study members were between roughly 18 and 100 years old and lived in over 20 US regions. Symptom resolution, clearance, or two negative PCRs marked donors in Cohort 3 as recovered. Sample: PBMCs or T cells enriched from blood (not recorded which). This sequence originates from a woman aged 18-35 years who had recovered from COVID-19. The V and J genes are TRBV6-5 and TRBJ2-3; D perhaps matches TRBD2 (5 bases). The CDR3 reads CASSYSGGTDTQYF. The CDR3, as DNA: TGTGCCAGCAGTTACTCGGGCGGGACAGATACGCAGTATTTT.